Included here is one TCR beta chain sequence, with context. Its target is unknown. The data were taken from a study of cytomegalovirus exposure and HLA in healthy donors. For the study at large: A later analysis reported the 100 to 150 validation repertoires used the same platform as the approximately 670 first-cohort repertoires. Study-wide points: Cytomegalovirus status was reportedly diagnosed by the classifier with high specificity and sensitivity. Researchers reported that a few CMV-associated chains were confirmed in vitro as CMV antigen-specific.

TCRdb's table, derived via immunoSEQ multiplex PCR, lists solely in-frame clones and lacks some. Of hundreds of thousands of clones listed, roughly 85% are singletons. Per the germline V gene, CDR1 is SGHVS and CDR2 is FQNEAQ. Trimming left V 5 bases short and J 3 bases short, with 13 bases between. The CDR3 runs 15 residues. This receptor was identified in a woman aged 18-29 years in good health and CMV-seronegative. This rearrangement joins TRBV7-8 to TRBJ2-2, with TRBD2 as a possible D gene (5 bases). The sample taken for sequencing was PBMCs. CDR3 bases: TGTGCCAGCAGCGCCTCCGCCGGGGACACCGGGGAGCTGTTTTTT. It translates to CASSASAGDTGELFF.